Listed here are 13 T cell receptor beta chains from one sample, sequenced in a study of regulatory T cells in long-lasting Graves disease (dated by TCRdb to the early 2020s). The method was multiplex PCR. The sample was run on an Illumina HiSeq 4000. CDR3 regions were amplified by Arm-PCR with iRepertoire HTBI primers to construct TCR beta libraries. In TCRdb, the public reads were trimmed at Q25 with fastp and aligned with MiXCR, with productive beta chains retained. Records with the same CDR3 protein are collapsed into one entry carrying the most frequent genes and DNA. The sample table lists roughly 440,000 distinct CDR3 sequences, about a sixth of them with a count of one. 20% to 25% of the sample is in the top ten clones. The time point label for this specimen denotes: newly diagnosed GD, antithyroid drugs for less than 3 months. For both TCR sequencing and RNA sequencing, RNA was extracted from PBMCs using TRIzol.

The data were also submitted as part of a second study, on T cells in Graves' hyperthyroidism and ophthalmopathy.

The source material was peripheral blood mononuclear cells (PBMCs), sampled at new diagnosis, from a patient treated with antithyroid drugs. These receptors were taken from a young woman with Graves disease. Donor details come from another sample of the same person, matched by shared clones.

This clonotype has more than one count but fewer than ten. The chain carries TRBV29-1 and TRBJ2-7, with TRBD2 matching 13 bases. Looked up from germline, CDR1 is SQVTM and CDR2 is ANQGSEA. The CDR3 covers 20 residues. Trimming removed 4 bases from V and 3 bases from J; junction bases left unmatched: 21. DNA of the CDR3: TGCAGCGTTGGGGGCTCCGGCACCGGGACTAGCGGGACCCCTAGCTACGAGCAGTACTTC. It encodes CSVGGSGTGTSGTPSYEQYF.

The table lists this clonotype with a few counts. The rearrangement links TRBV11-2 to TRBJ2-5, with D maybe TRBD1 (6 bases). Germline CDR1 SGHAT, CDR2 FQNNGV. Trimming removed 5 bases from V and 5 bases from J, with 21 bases in between. There are 16 residues in the CDR3. CDR3 protein: CASSNRDKGRGETQYF. DNA for the CDR3: TGTGCCAGCAGCAACCGGGACAAGGGGCGCGGGGAGACCCAGTACTTC.

This clonotype came up many times. This chain joins TRBV30 and TRBJ2-4; 9 bases fit TRBD1. The J segment lost 8 bases and the V segment lost 6 bases, leaving 5 bases of the junction unmatched. The CDR3 contains 12 residues. Germline V gene sequence: CDR1 GTSNPN, CDR2 SVGIG (reference sequence). CDR3 coding DNA: TGTGCCTGCCAGGACAGGGGATACATTCAGTACTTC. Amino acids: CACQDRGYIQYF.

This clonotype occurred many times. DNA for the CDR3: TGTGCCAGCAGTTTCCTAGCGGGAGTTACCGGGGAGCTGTTTTTT. Translating gives CASSFLAGVTGELFF. This rearrangement joins TRBV27 to TRBJ2-2; 10 bases fit TRBD2. The trim removed 3 bases at V and 5 bases at J, leaving 3 bases unmatched. This CDR3 has 15 amino acids. Germline CDR1 reads MNHEY; CDR2 reads SMNVEV (reference sequence).

This clonotype turned up a few times. The chain combines TRBV7-9 with TRBJ2-7, with TRBD1 as a possible D gene (5 bases). The V gene's germline CDR1 is SEHNR and CDR2 FQNEAQ (reference sequence). Trimming stripped 4 bases from V and 0 bases from J, with 13 bases between. The CDR3 totals 15 residues. CDR3 loop: CASSSLGPSSYEQYF. CDR3 nucleotides: TGTGCCAGCAGCTCGCTGGGGCCTAGCTCCTACGAGCAGTACTTC.

This clonotype has a handful of counts. The chain uses TRBV12-3 or TRBV12-4 and TRBJ1-2, with D perhaps matching TRBD1 (6 bases). V was shortened by 5 bases and J by 6 bases, with 16 bases between the two germline ends. The CDR3 consists of 14 residues. CDR3 residues: CASSGSARGHGYTF. CDR3 nucleotides: TGTGCCAGCAGTGGCTCGGCCAGGGGACATGGCTACACCTTC.

Points on this clonotype: A much bigger clone sits one base away, suggesting this may be a read error. The genes are TRBV7-9 and TRBJ2-1; TRBD1 might be the D (6 bases). Germline V CDR1 and CDR2: SEHNR, FQNEAQ (reference sequence). The V end lost 5 bases, the J end lost 13 bases, and 21 bases lay between the germline ends. This CDR3 is built from 14 residues. CDR3 region: CASSIWTEQETQFF. The CDR3 bases are TGTGCCAGCAGCATCTGGACAGAACAAGAGACCCAGTTCTTC. Variable domain in full (rest from reference TRBV7-9 and TRBJ2-1): DTGVSQNPRHKITKRGQNVTFRCDPISEHNRLYWYRQTLGQGPEFLTYFQNEAQLEKSRLLSDRFSAERPKGSFSTLEIQRTEQGDSAMYLCASSIWTEQETQFFGPGTRLTVL.

The rearrangement links TRBV7-6 to TRBJ2-7; 13 nucleotides agree with TRBD2. Germline CDR1 and CDR2: SGHVS and FNYEAQ. Germline trimming cut 6 bases from V and 5 bases from J; bases unmatched to any gene: 4. The CDR3 extends over 14 amino acids. CDR3 sequence (DNA): TGTGCCAGCAGTGGACTAGCGGGAGTCAACGAGCAGTACTTC. Translation: CASSGLAGVNEQYF. Combining the CDR3 with reference TRBV7-6 and TRBJ2-7 gives the whole variable domain GAGVSQSPRYKVTKRGQDVALRCDPISGHVSLYWYRQALGQGPEFLTYFNYEAQQDKSGLPNDRFSAERPEGSISTLTIQRTEQRDSAMYRCASSGLAGVNEQYFGPGTRLTVT.

The genes are TRBV6-5 and TRBJ2-2; D gene unclear. The CDR3 extends over 14 amino acids. V lost 2 bases to trimming and J lost 5 bases, with 9 bases between them. Germline-derived CDR1 and CDR2 are MNHEY and SVGAGI. For the CDR3, the DNA is TGTGCCAGCAGTTACGAAAGGGTAACCGGGGAGCTGTTTTTT. Residues: CASSYERVTGELFF.

In its sample, this clonotype was seen many times. The rearrangement uses TRBV29-1 and TRBJ2-1; TRBD1 is a possible D gene (5 bases). CDR1 is SQVTM and CDR2 is ANQGSEA in the germline V gene. The CDR3 totals 13 residues. The germline V and J ends were trimmed by 1 base and 7 bases, with 11 bases remaining between them. CDR3 DNA: TGCAGCGTTGAAGTAAGCAGGGTTAATGAGCAGTTCTTC. This sequence encodes CSVEVSRVNEQFF.

This clonotype was seen a handful of times. The gene calls are TRBV20-1 and TRBJ2-7; 10 bases map to TRBD2. Trimming at V came to 4 bases and at J to 4 bases, leaving 7 bases not matched to a gene. This CDR3 has 14 amino acids. CDR1 is DFQATT and CDR2 is SNEGSKA in the germline V gene (reference sequence). CDR3 protein: CSATRGTSVYEQYF. DNA for the CDR3: TGCAGTGCTACTCGCGGGACTAGCGTTTACGAGCAGTACTTC.

The sample holds a few counts of this clonotype. The chain employs TRBV7-2 and TRBJ2-2, with no clear D. Per the germline V gene, CDR1 is SGHTA and CDR2 is FQGNSA. Trimming took 2 bases from V and 7 from J, leaving 8 bases between them. The CDR3 is made up of 13 amino acids. The CDR3 sequence is CASSLSIHGELFF. The CDR3 DNA reads as TGTGCCAGCAGCTTAAGCATCCACGGGGAGCTGTTTTTT.

This clonotype occurred many times. The genes are TRBV28 and TRBJ2-7, with TRBD2 matching 8 bases. J gave up 0 bases and V 4 bases, and 8 bases lay outside the gene matches. Looked up from germline, CDR1 is MDHEN and CDR2 is SYDVKM. This CDR3 region has 16 residues. The chain's CDR3 is CASSSPTSGSSYEQYF. The CDR3 coding sequence is TGTGCCAGCAGTTCCCCTACTAGCGGAAGCTCCTACGAGCAGTACTTC. Combining the CDR3 with reference TRBV28 and TRBJ2-7 gives the whole variable domain DVKVTQSSRYLVKRTGEKVFLECVQDMDHENMFWYRQDPGLGLRLIYFSYDVKMKEKGDIPEGYSVSREKKERFSLILESASTNQTSMYLCASSSPTSGSSYEQYFGPGTRLTVT.